What follows is one T cell receptor beta chain and its context. CDR1 SGHVS and CDR2 FNYEAQ come from the germline V gene. The ends were cut back, 2 bases at V and 4 bases at J, with 6 bases in the middle. The CDR3 contains 13 residues. The data stem from a study of blood T cell repertoires in COVID-19. Authors' methods: Cell counts per sample came from amplifying reference gene primers. Method: immunoSEQ multiplex PCR; TCRdb's copy keeps in-frame clones and lacks some. The V and J calls and clone size were taken over from that table, and D and trimming were inferred from the DNA. Of over 120,000 clones in the sample, roughly 87% were seen once.

This clonotype was obtained from a human donor in a cohort sampled during active COVID-19. Specimen: peripheral blood. V is TRBV7-6 and J is TRBJ1-5; D is unresolved. CDR3 bases: TGTGCCAGCAGCTTACGGGAGAATCAGCCCCAGCATTTT. This sequence encodes CASSLRENQPQHF.